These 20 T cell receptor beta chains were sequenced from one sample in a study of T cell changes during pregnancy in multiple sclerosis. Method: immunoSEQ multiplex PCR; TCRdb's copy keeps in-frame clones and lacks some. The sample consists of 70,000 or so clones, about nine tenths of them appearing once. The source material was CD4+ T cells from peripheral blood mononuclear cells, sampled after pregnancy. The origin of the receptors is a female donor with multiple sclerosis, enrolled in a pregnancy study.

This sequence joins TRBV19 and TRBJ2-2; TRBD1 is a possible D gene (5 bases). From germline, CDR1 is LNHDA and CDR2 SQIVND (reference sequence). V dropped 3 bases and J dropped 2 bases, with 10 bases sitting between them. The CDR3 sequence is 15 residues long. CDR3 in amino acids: CASSIGQGNTGELFF. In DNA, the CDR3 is TGTGCCAGTAGTATCGGGCAGGGAAACACCGGGGAGCTGTTTTTT.

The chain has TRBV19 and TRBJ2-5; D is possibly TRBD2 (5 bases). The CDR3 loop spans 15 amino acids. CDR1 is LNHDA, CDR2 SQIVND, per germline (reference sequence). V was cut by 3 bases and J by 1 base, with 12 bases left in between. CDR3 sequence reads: CASSINRGPQETQYF. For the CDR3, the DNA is TGTGCCAGTAGTATTAACCGAGGGCCCCAAGAGACCCAGTACTTC.

CDR3 nucleotides: TGCGCCAGCAGCCAAGATCGGGGAGATACGCAGTATTTT. It encodes CASSQDRGDTQYF. The genes are TRBV4-1 and TRBJ2-3; the D gene is possibly TRBD2 (5 bases). The CDR3 length is 13 residues. V lost 0 bases to trimming and J lost 5 bases, with 6 bases between them. Germline V gene lookup returns CDR1 MGHRA and CDR2 YSYEKL.

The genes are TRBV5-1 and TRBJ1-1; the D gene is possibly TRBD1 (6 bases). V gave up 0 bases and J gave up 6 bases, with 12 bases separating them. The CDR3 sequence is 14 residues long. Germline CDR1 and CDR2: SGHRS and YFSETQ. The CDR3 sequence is CASSLAQGMSEAFF. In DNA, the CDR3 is TGCGCCAGCAGCTTGGCACAGGGAATGTCTGAAGCTTTCTTT.

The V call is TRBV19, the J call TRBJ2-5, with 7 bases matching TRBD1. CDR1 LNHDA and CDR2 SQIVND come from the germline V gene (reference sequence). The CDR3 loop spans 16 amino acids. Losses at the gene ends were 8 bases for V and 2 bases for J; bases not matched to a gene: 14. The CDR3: CASSQGTGQPQETQYF. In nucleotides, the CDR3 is TGTGCCAGTTCACAAGGTACGGGACAGCCTCAAGAGACCCAGTACTTC.

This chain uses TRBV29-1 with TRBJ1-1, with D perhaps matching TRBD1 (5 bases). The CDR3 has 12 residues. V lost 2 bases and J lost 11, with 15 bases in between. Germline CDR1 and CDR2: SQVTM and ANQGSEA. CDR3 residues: CSVEKGSRGAFF. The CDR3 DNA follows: TGCAGCGTTGAAAAGGGCTCAAGGGGTGCTTTCTTT.

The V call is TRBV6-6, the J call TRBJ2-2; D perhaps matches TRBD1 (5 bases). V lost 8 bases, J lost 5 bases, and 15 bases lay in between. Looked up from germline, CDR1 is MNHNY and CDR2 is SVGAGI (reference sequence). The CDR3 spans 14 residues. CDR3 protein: CASVRGHKTGELFF. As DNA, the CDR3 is TGTGCCAGCGTTCGAGGACATAAAACCGGGGAGCTGTTTTTT.

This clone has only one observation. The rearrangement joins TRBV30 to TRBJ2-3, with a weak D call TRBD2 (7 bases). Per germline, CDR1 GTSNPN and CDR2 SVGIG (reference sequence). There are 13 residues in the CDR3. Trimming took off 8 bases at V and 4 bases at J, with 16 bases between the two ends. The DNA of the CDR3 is TGTGCCATCATCAGGGGAGGGCCAGATACGCAGTATTTT. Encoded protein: CAIIRGGPDTQYF.

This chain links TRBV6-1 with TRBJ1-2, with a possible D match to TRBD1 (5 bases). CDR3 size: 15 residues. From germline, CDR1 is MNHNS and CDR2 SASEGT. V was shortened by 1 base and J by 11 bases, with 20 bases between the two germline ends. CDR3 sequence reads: CASSEVGRASEFYTF. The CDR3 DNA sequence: TGTGCCAGCAGTGAAGTTGGCAGGGCCAGTGAGTTTTACACCTTC.

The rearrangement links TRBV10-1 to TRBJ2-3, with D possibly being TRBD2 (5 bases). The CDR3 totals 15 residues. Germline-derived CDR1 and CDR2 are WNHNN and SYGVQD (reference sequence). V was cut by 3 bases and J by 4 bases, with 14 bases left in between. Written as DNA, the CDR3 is TGCGCCAGCAGTGAACGGACCGGAGGTCCAGATACGCAGTATTTT. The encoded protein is CASSERTGGPDTQYF.

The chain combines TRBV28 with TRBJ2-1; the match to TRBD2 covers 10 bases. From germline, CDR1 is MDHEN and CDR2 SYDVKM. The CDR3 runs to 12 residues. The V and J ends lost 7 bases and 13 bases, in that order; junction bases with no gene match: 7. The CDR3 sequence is CASNGLAEIQFF. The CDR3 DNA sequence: TGTGCCAGCAACGGACTAGCGGAAATTCAGTTCTTC.

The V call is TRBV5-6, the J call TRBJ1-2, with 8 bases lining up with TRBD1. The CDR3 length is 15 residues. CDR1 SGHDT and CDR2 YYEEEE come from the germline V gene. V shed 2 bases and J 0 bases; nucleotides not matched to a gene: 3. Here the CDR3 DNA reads TGTGCCAGCAGCTTCGGGACAGGATCTAACTATGGCTACACCTTC. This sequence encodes CASSFGTGSNYGYTF.

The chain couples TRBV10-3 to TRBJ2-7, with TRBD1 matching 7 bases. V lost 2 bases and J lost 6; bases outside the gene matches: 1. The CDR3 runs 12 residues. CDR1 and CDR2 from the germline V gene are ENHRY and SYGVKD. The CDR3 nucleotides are TGTGCCATCAGTGAGAGGGACAGCGAGCAGTACTTC. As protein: CAISERDSEQYF.

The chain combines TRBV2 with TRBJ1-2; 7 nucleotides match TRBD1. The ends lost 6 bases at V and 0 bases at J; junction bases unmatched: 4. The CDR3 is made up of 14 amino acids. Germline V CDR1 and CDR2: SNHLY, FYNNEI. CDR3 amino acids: CASSDRVANYGYTF. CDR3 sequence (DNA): TGTGCCAGCAGCGACAGGGTAGCTAACTATGGCTACACCTTC.

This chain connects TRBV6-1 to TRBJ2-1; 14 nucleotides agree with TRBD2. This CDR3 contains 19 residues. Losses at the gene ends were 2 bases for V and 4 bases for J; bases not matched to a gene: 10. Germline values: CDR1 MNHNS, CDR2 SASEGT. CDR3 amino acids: CASSETRLAGGLVYNEQFF. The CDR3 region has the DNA TGTGCCAGCAGTGAAACCCGACTAGCGGGGGGGCTCGTATACAATGAGCAGTTCTTC.

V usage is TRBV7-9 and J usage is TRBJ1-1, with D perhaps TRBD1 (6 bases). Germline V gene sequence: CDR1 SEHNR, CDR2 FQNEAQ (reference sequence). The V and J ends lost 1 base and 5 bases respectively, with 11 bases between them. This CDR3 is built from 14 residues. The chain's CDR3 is CASSLVLGATEAFF. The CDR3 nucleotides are TGTGCCAGCAGCTTAGTACTGGGGGCAACTGAAGCTTTCTTT.

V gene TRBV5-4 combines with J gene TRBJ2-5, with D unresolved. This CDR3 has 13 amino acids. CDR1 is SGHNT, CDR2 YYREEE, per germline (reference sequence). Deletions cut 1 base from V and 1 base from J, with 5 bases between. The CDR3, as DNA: TGTGCCAGCAGCTTGACTATCCAAGAGACCCAGTACTTC. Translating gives CASSLTIQETQYF. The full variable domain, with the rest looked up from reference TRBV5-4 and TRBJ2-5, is ETGVTQSPTHLIKTRGQQVTLRCSSQSGHNTVSWYQQALGQGPQFIFQYYREEENGRGNFPPRFSGLQFPNYSSELNVNALELDDSALYLCASSLTIQETQYFGPGTRLLVL.

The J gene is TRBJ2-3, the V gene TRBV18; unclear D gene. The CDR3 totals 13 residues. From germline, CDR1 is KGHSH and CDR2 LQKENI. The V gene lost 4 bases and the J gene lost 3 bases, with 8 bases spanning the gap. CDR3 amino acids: CASSRERTDTQYF. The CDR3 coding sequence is TGTGCCAGCTCACGTGAGAGGACAGATACGCAGTATTTT.

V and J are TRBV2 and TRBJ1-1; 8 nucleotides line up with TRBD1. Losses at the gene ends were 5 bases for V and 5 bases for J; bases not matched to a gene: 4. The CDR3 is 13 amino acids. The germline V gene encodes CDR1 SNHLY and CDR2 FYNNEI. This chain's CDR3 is CASSWTGRTEAFF. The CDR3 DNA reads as TGTGCCAGCAGTTGGACAGGGCGGACTGAAGCTTTCTTT.

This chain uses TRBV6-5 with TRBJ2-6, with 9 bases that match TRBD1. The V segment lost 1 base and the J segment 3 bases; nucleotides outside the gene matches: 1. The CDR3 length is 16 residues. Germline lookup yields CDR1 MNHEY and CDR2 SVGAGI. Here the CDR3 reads CASSYYRGRGANVLTF. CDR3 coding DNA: TGTGCCAGCAGTTACTACAGGGGGCGTGGGGCCAACGTCCTGACTTTC.